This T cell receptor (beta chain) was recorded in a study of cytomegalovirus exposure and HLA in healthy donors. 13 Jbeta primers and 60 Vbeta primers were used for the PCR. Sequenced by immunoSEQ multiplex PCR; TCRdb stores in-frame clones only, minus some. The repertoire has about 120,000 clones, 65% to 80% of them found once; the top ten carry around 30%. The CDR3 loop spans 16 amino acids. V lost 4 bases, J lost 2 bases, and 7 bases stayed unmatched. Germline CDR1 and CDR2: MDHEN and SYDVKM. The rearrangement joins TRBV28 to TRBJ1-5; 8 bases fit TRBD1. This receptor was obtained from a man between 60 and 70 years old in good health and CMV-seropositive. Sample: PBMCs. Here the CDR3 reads CASSSIPGQGNQPQHF. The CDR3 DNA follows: TGTGCCAGCAGTTCGATACCGGGACAGGGCAATCAGCCCCAGCATTTT.